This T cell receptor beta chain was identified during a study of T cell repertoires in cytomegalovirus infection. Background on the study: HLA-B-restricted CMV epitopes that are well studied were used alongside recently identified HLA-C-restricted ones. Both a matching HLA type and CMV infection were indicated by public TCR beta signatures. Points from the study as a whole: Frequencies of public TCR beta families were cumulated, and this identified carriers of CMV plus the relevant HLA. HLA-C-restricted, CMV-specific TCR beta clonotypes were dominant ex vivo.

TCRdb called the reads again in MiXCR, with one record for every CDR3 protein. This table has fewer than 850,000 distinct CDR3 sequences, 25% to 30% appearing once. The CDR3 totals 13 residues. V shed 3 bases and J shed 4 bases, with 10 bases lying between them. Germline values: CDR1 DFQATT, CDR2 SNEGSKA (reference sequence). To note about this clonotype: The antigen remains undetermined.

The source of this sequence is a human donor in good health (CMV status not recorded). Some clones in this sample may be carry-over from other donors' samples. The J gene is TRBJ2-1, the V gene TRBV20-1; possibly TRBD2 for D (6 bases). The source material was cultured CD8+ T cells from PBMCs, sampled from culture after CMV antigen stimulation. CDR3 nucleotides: TGCAGTGCTAGTTGGCTAGCGTACAATGAGCAGTTCTTC. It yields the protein CSASWLAYNEQFF.